This record concerns one T cell receptor (beta chain) sequence. This CDR3 is built from 11 residues. V was shortened by 7 bases and J by 8 bases, with 9 bases between the two germline ends. Germline loops: CDR1 SEHNR, CDR2 FQNEAQ (reference sequence). The method was immunoSEQ multiplex PCR; TCRdb's version includes in-frame clones alone and lacks a portion of them. This table has about 84,000 clones, 70% to 85% appearing once. The sample is drawn from a study of blood T cell repertoires in COVID-19. This chain connects TRBV7-9 to TRBJ2-1; TRBD2 is a possible D gene (5 bases). Source material: peripheral blood. The source is a man between 65 and 79 years old with acute or convalescent COVID-19. The CDR3 nucleotides read TGTGCCAGCATGCAAGCGGATGAGCAGTTCTTC. It codes for CASMQADEQFF.